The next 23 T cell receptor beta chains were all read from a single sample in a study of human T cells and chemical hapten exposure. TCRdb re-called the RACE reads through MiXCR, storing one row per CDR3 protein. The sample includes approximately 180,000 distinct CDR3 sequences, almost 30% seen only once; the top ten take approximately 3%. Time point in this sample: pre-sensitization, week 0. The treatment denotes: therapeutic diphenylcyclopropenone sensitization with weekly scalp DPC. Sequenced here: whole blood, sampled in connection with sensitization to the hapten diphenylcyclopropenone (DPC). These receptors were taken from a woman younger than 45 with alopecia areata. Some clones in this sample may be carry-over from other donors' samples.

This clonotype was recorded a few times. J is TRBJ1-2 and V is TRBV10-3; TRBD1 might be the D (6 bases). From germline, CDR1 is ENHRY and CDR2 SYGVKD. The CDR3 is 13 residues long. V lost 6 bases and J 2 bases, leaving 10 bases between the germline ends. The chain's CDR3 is CAISNGQNYGYTF. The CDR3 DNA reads TGTGCCATCAGCAACGGACAGAACTATGGCTACACCTTC.

CDR3 in DNA: TGTGCCAGCAGCCTCGGGGCATACACTGAAGCTTTCTTT. This translates into CASSLGAYTEAFF. V gene TRBV3-1 combines with J gene TRBJ1-1; tentative D call: TRBD1 (5 bases). The CDR3 covers 13 residues. V was shortened by 4 bases and J by 3 bases, with 9 bases between the two germline ends. Germline lookup yields CDR1 LGHDT and CDR2 YNNKEL (reference sequence).

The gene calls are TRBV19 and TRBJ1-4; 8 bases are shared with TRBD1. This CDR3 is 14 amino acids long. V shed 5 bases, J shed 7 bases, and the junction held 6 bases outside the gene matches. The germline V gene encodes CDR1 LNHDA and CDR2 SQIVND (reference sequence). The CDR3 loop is CASSPTGEGEKLFF. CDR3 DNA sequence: TGTGCCAGTAGTCCGACAGGGGAGGGTGAAAAACTGTTTTTT.

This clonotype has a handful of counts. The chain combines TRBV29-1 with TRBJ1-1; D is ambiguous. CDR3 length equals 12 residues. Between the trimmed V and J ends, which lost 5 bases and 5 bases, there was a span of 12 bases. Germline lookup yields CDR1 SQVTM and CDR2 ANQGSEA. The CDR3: CSVLQVKTEAFF. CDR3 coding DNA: TGCAGCGTTCTCCAGGTAAAGACTGAAGCTTTCTTT.

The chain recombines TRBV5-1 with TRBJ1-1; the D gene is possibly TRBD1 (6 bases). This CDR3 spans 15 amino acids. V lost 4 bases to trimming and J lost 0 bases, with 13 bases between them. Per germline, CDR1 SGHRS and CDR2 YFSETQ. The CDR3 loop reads CASSKQGQMNTEAFF. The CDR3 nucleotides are TGCGCCAGCAGCAAACAGGGTCAAATGAACACTGAAGCTTTCTTT.

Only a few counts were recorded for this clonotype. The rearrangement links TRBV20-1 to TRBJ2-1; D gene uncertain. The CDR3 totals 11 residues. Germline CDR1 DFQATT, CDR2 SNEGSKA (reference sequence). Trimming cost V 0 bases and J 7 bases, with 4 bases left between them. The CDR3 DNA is TGCAGTGCTAGAGATAGGAATGAGCAGTTCTTC. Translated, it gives CSARDRNEQFF.

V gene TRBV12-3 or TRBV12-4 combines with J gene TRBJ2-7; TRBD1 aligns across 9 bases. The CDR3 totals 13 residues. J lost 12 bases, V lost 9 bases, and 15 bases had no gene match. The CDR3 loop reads CASLNSWDRVAYF. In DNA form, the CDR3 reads TGTGCCAGTCTCAACTCCTGGGACAGGGTCGCGTACTTC.

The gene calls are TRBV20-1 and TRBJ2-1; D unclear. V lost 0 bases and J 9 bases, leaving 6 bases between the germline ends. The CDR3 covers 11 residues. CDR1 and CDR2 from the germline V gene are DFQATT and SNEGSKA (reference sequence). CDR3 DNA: TGCAGTGCTAGAGAATACGGTGAGCAGTTCTTC. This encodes CSAREYGEQFF.

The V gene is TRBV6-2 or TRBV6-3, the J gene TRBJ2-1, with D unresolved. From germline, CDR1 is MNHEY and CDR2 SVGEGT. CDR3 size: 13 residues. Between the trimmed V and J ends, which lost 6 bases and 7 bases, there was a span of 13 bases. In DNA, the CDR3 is TGTGCCAGCAGCCGACCTATTATGAATGAGCAGTTCTTC. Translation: CASSRPIMNEQFF.

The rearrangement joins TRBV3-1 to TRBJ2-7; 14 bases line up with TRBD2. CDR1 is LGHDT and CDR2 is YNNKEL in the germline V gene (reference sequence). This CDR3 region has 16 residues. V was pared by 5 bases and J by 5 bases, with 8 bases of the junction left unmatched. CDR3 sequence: CASSSRTSGRFHEQYF. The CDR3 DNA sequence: TGTGCCAGCAGCTCCCGGACTAGCGGGAGGTTCCACGAGCAGTACTTC.

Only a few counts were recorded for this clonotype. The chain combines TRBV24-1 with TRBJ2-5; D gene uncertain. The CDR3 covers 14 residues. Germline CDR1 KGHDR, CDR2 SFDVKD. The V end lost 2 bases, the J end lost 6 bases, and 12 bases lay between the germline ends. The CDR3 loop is CATSDSAKIKTQYF. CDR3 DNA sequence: TGTGCCACCAGTGATTCAGCCAAGATAAAGACCCAGTACTTC.

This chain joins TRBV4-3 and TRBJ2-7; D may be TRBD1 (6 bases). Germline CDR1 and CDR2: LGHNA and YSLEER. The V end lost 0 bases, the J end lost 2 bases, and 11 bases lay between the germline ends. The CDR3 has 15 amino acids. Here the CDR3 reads CASSQDRTAAYEQYF. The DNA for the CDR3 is TGCGCCAGCAGCCAAGATCGGACAGCCGCCTACGAGCAGTACTTC.

The CDR3 DNA sequence: TGTGCCAGCCACGTCGTTGGTGGCGAAAATCAGCCCCAGCATTTT. As protein: CASHVVGGENQPQHF. This chain links TRBV28 with TRBJ1-5; D is unresolved. CDR3 size: 15 residues. V was shortened by 8 bases and J by 4 bases, with 18 bases between the two germline ends. CDR1 and CDR2 (germline): MDHEN, SYDVKM.

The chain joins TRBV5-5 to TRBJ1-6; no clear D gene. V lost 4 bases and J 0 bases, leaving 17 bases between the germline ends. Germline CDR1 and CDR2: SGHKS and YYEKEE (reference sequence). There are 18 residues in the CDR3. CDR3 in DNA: TGTGCCAGCAGCCTTGCGTGGACGAGAAGCTCCTATAATTCACCCCTCCACTTT. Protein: CASSLAWTRSSYNSPLHF.

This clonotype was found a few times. The CDR3 DNA reads as TGTGCCAGCACCCCCTCGGGACTCCATCAGCCCCAGCATTTT. The encoded protein is CASTPSGLHQPQHF. This sequence joins TRBV28 and TRBJ1-5, with D possibly matching TRBD1 (5 bases). CDR3 length equals 14 residues. Trimming shortened V by 7 bases and J by 5 bases, and 15 bases separated the two germline ends. CDR1 and CDR2 (germline): MDHEN, SYDVKM.

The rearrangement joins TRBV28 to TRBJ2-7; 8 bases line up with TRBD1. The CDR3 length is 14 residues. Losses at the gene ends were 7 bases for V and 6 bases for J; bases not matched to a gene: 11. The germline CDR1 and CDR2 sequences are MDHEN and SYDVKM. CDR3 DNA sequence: TGTGCCAGCATAACCCGGGACAGGTCTGCCGAGCAGTACTTC. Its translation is CASITRDRSAEQYF.

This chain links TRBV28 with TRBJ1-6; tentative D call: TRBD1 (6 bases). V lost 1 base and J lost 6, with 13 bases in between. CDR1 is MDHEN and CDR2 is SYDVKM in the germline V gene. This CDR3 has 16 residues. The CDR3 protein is CASSLSTGMGNSPLHF. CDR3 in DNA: TGTGCCAGCAGTTTATCCACAGGGATGGGTAATTCACCCCTCCACTTT.

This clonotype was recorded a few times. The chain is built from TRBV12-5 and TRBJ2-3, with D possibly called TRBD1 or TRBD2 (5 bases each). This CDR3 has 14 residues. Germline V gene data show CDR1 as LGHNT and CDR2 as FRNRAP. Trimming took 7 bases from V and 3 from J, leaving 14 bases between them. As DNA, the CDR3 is TGTGCTAGTGCCCCGGAATGGGGGACAGATACGCAGTATTTT. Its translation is CASAPEWGTDTQYF.

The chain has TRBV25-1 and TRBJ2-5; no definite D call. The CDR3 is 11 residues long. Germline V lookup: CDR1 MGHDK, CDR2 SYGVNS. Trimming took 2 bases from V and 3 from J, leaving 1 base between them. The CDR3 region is CASSEKETQYF. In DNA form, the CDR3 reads TGTGCCAGCAGTGAAAAAGAGACCCAGTACTTC.

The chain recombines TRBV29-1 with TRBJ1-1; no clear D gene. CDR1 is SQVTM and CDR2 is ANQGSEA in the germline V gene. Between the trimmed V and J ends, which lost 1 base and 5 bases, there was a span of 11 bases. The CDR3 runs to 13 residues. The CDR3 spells CSVEGPGRTEAFF. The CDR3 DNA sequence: TGCAGCGTTGAAGGTCCCGGGCGGACTGAAGCTTTCTTT.

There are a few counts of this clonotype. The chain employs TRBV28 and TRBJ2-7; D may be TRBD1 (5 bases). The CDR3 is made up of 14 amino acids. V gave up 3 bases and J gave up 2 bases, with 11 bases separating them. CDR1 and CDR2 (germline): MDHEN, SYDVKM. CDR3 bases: TGTGCCAGCAGTTTTCTAACAGGAACCTACGAGCAGTACTTC. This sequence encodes CASSFLTGTYEQYF.

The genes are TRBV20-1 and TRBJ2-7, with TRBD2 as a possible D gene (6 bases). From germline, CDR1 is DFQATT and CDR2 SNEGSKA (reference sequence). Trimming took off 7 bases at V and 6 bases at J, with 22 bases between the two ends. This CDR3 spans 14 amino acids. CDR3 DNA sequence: TGCAGTGTGGTAACCCGGGACTTCAGGTCCGAGCAGTACTTC. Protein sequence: CSVVTRDFRSEQYF.

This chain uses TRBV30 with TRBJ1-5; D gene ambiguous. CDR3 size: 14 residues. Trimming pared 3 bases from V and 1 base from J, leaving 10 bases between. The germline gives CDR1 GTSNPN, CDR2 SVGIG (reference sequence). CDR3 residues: CAWRTDNSNQPQHF. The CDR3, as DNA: TGTGCCTGGAGAACAGACAACAGCAATCAGCCCCAGCATTTT.